What follows describes a single TCR beta chain. Its antigen remains unknown. The data are from a study of shared clonotypes between healthy human individuals. Each replicate PCR on the sorted subsets used roughly 190 ng DNA (roughly 32,000 T cell genomes). Data came from immunoSEQ multiplex PCR; TCRdb stores just in-frame clones and leaves some out. The sample has over a million clones; around 75% are singletons. Study-level findings and limits: In having few donors, the study represented limited genetic and exposure-history diversity.

The CDR3 contains 15 residues. Germline values: CDR1 SGHRS, CDR2 YFSETQ. V gave up 1 base and J gave up 2 bases, with 9 bases separating them. The receptor was derived from a man younger than 35 in good health. Sequenced material: memory CD4+ T cells sorted from blood. The sample's subset: CD45RA-negative fraction. The chain uses TRBV5-1 and TRBJ2-2, with D hard to call. DNA for the CDR3: TGCGCCAGCAGCTTGTTAGGGATTAACACCGGGGAGCTGTTTTTT. As protein: CASSLLGINTGELFF.